This T cell receptor (beta chain) is drawn from a study of early T cells in non-severe SARS-CoV-2 infection. Turning to the study itself: Unpaired chains resulted from sequencing bulk RNA of unsorted whole blood.

Tagging with unique molecular identifiers was applied to individual cDNA molecules. TCRdb re-called the 5' RACE reads with MiXCR, one entry per CDR3 protein. This sample carries about 110,000 distinct CDR3 sequences, around 10% of them seen once, and the ten largest clones take around 3.2%. Per the germline V gene, CDR1 is SGHNT and CDR2 is YYREEE (reference sequence). V lost 3 bases and J 3 bases, leaving 15 bases between the germline ends. This CDR3 comprises 15 residues. This clonotype was observed at least ten times. No antigen is known for it. Overall study results and limits: In VDJdb matching, anti-spike CD8 responses were favored while private and CD4 specificities went missing.

The source of this sequence is an adult who was a healthcare worker with PCR-confirmed SARS-CoV-2 infection or an uninfected control (not recorded which). The source material was whole blood. V and J are TRBV5-4 and TRBJ1-2, with D tentatively TRBD1 (6 bases). The CDR3 DNA sequence: TGTGCCAGCAGCTGGAGTGCAGGGGCGGACTATGGCTACACCTTC. This translates into CASSWSAGADYGYTF.